The 22 T cell receptor beta chains presented below share a single source sample, sequenced in a study of regulatory T cells in long-lasting Graves disease. Regarding time point: newly diagnosed GD, antithyroid drugs for less than 3 months. The TCR library was made from RNA that had been extracted from PBMCs in TRIzol. Relying on iRepertoire HTBI primers and Arm-PCR of CDR3 regions, the team built TCR beta libraries. TCRdb processed the multiplex PCR reads anew with MiXCR; each CDR3 protein has one entry. The table includes 440,000 or so distinct CDR3 sequences, approximately 15% detected once. This same sample was also part of a study on T cells in Graves' hyperthyroidism and ophthalmopathy.

Sample: peripheral blood mononuclear cells (PBMCs), taken at new diagnosis, from a patient treated with antithyroid drugs. Receptors were obtained from a woman aged 25 to 39 with Graves disease.

J is TRBJ1-2 and V is TRBV9; TRBD1 matches 8 bases. V lost 0 bases to trimming and J lost 4 bases; unmatched junction nucleotides: 8. Germline CDR1 and CDR2: SGDLS and YYNGEE. This CDR3 is built from 16 residues. The CDR3 bases are TGTGCCAGCAGCGTAGAGCAGGGGGCGGTAGGCTATGGCTACACCTTC. The encoded protein is CASSVEQGAVGYGYTF.

This clonotype has ten or more counts. V and J are TRBV20-1 and TRBJ2-7, with D hard to call. This CDR3 comprises 12 residues. Germline V gene sequence: CDR1 DFQATT, CDR2 SNEGSKA (reference sequence). V shed 1 base and J shed 3 bases, with 7 bases lying between them. The CDR3 spells CSARGDFYEQYF. For the CDR3, the DNA is TGCAGTGCTAGAGGAGACTTCTACGAGCAGTACTTC.

Only a few counts were recorded for this clonotype. The chain is built from TRBV19 and TRBJ2-3; D may be TRBD2 (5 bases). With 6 bases removed from V and 2 bases from J, the gap between germline ends came to 18 bases. This CDR3 has 16 amino acids. In germline, CDR1 is LNHDA, CDR2 SQIVND (reference sequence). The CDR3 is CASRPRSLAITDTQYF. CDR3 nucleotides: TGTGCCAGTAGACCCCGCTCCCTAGCTATCACAGATACGCAGTATTTT.

This clonotype was recorded at least ten times. J is TRBJ2-1 and V is TRBV30; D uncertain. The CDR3 length is 14 residues. The V end lost 0 bases, the J end lost 0 bases, and 6 bases lay between the germline ends. Germline loops: CDR1 GTSNPN, CDR2 SVGIG (reference sequence). The DNA for the CDR3 is TGTGCCTGGAGTGTACCCGGCTCCTACAATGAGCAGTTCTTC. Protein: CAWSVPGSYNEQFF.

The gene calls are TRBV12-3 or TRBV12-4 and TRBJ1-6, with 7 bases fitting TRBD1. This CDR3 spans 13 amino acids. V lost 7 bases and J lost 9; bases outside the gene matches: 6. Here the CDR3 reads CASTWTGGSPLHF. The CDR3 nucleotides read TGTGCCAGCACATGGACAGGCGGTTCACCCCTCCACTTT.

The chain recombines TRBV7-9 with TRBJ2-7, with TRBD1 identical over 9 bases. In germline, CDR1 is SEHNR, CDR2 FQNEAQ (reference sequence). V lost 0 bases to trimming and J lost 2 bases; unmatched junction nucleotides: 5. This CDR3 has 16 amino acids. CDR3 DNA sequence: TGTGCCAGCAGCTTAGCGCCCGGGACAGGGACCTACGAGCAGTACTTC. Amino acid sequence: CASSLAPGTGTYEQYF.

At least ten counts were recorded for this clonotype. The DNA for the CDR3 is TGTGCCAGCAGCCTCTCGCTAGCCACGTACGAGCAGTACTTC. Translation gives CASSLSLATYEQYF. The chain recombines TRBV7-8 with TRBJ2-7, with a tentative D call TRBD2 (5 bases). With 5 bases removed from V and 4 bases from J, the gap between germline ends came to 15 bases. The CDR3 length is 14 residues. Germline V gene lookup returns CDR1 SGHVS and CDR2 FQNEAQ. The full variable domain, completed using reference TRBV7-8 and TRBJ2-7, is GAGVSQSPRYKVAKRGQDVALRCDPISGHVSLFWYQQALGQGPEFLTYFQNEAQLDKSGLPSDRFFAERPEGSVSTLKIQRTQQEDSAVYLCASSLSLATYEQYFGPGTRLTVT.

This clonotype has ten or more counts. The chain recombines TRBV12-3 or TRBV12-4 with TRBJ2-3, with D perhaps TRBD2 (5 bases). This CDR3 is built from 16 residues. Deletions cut 2 bases from V and 3 bases from J, with 15 bases between. CDR3 loop: CASSLLPRVGTDTQYF. The CDR3, as DNA: TGTGCCAGCAGTTTACTTCCGCGGGTTGGTACAGATACGCAGTATTTT.

A word on this clonotype: A much more abundant neighbour one base away suggests this may be a read error. The chain combines TRBV27 with TRBJ2-7; D ambiguous. V lost 5 bases and J lost 6, with 23 bases in between. CDR1 MNHEY and CDR2 SMNVEV come from the germline V gene (reference sequence). The CDR3 extends over 16 amino acids. The CDR3 spells CASSRTVRSDRSEQYF. In DNA, the CDR3 is TGTGCCAGCAGTCGAACTGTCAGGTCGGATAGGAGCGAGCAGTACTTC.

This clonotype was seen repeatedly, ten times or more. The chain employs TRBV27 and TRBJ1-5, with a tentative D call TRBD1 (5 bases). CDR1 and CDR2 from the germline V gene are MNHEY and SMNVEV (reference sequence). Between the trimmed V and J ends, which lost 0 bases and 0 bases, there was a span of 12 bases. The CDR3 loop spans 17 amino acids. The CDR3 DNA reads as TGTGCCAGCAGTTTATCTTCGGGGGGTTCTAGCAATCAGCCCCAGCATTTT. Encoded protein: CASSLSSGGSSNQPQHF.

This clonotype was detected only a few times. The chain combines TRBV9 with TRBJ2-5, with 7 bases identical to TRBD1. The CDR3 covers 16 residues. Trimming cost V 3 bases and J 0 bases; bases outside gene matches: 8. The germline CDR1 and CDR2 sequences are SGDLS and YYNGEE. DNA for the CDR3: TGTGCCAGCAGCGCTGGGGACAGCTACTACCAAGAGACCCAGTACTTC. Translating it yields CASSAGDSYYQETQYF.

Many counts were recorded for this clonotype. The V call is TRBV11-1, the J call TRBJ1-3, with TRBD1 matching 8 bases. V was clipped by 5 bases and J by 2 bases; unmatched bases: 8. This CDR3 region has 16 residues. The germline V gene encodes CDR1 SGHAT and CDR2 FQDESV (reference sequence). The CDR3 region has the DNA TGTGCCAGCAGCCTAATTGACAGGGGACCTGGAAACACCATATATTTT. Translation gives CASSLIDRGPGNTIYF.

The chain links TRBV29-1 to TRBJ1-3; D call uncertain. Trimming shortened V by 7 bases and J by 0 bases, and 10 bases separated the two germline ends. Germline-derived CDR1 and CDR2 are SQVTM and ANQGSEA. CDR3 length equals 13 residues. CDR3 sequence reads: CSAGRSSGNTIYF. CDR3 in DNA: TGCAGCGCCGGTAGGAGCTCTGGAAACACCATATATTTT.

This clonotype appeared many times. V is TRBV27 and J is TRBJ2-7; TRBD2 matches 8 bases. Looked up from germline, CDR1 is MNHEY and CDR2 is SMNVEV (reference sequence). CDR3 length: 18 residues. Unmatched junction bases numbered 16, after V lost 5 bases and J lost 1 base. DNA for the CDR3: TGTGCCAGCAGTCACTATATCTCGAGCGGGAGAGGGTCCTACGAGCAGTACTTC. Protein sequence: CASSHYISSGRGSYEQYF.

Regarding this clonotype: One end of the junction is discordant with germline, which a read error may explain. The rearrangement links TRBV7-3 to TRBJ2-4; 8 nucleotides match TRBD2. The CDR3 is 18 amino acids. In germline, CDR1 is SGHTA, CDR2 FQGTGA. The CDR3 DNA is TGTGCCAGCAGCTTAGGTGTCGCGGGAGGTTGGGGTTACAATGGGCAGTCCTTC. It is translated as CASSLGVAGGWGYNGQSF.

This clonotype was seen ten or more times. The rearrangement joins TRBV27 to TRBJ2-1, with D perhaps TRBD1 (6 bases). The germline CDR1 and CDR2 sequences are MNHEY and SMNVEV (reference sequence). This CDR3 is built from 17 residues. V was trimmed by 5 bases and J by 2 bases, leaving 19 bases between them. CDR3 sequence (DNA): TGTGCCAGCAGTCCCTCCCCTGGACAGAGACCCTACAATGAGCAGTTCTTC. This gives the protein CASSPSPGQRPYNEQFF.

A few counts support this clonotype. This rearrangement joins TRBV20-1 to TRBJ2-1, with 9 nucleotides matching TRBD2. The junction had 6 bases not matched to a gene; V was cut back by 6 bases and J by 3 bases. Germline V CDR1 and CDR2: DFQATT, SNEGSKA (reference sequence). The CDR3 is 14 amino acids. The CDR3 DNA sequence: TGCAGTGCCCCCGGACTAGCGAGCTACAATGAGCAGTTCTTC. This encodes CSAPGLASYNEQFF.

This clonotype was counted between two and nine times. The chain carries TRBV12-3 or TRBV12-4 and TRBJ2-7; 12 bases map to TRBD2. Losses at the gene ends were 6 bases for V and 4 bases for J; bases not matched to a gene: 4. The CDR3 extends over 14 amino acids. CDR3 in DNA: TGTGCCAGCAGGACCGGGACTAGCGGGTACGAGCAGTACTTC. As protein: CASRTGTSGYEQYF.

This clonotype was counted ten times or more. The CDR3 DNA follows: TGTGCCAGCAGGGGACTCTTGGGGACCCAGTACTTC. This gives the protein CASRGLLGTQYF. V is TRBV7-2 and J is TRBJ2-5; D may be TRBD2 (6 bases). V lost 6 bases to trimming and J lost 7 bases, with 12 bases between them. Germline loops: CDR1 SGHTA, CDR2 FQGNSA. This CDR3 is 12 amino acids long.

This chain links TRBV4-1 with TRBJ1-2; 10 positions agree with TRBD1. Unmatched junction bases numbered 8, after V lost 3 bases and J lost 7 bases. The CDR3 spans 15 residues. CDR1 and CDR2 from the germline V gene are MGHRA and YSYEKL. The chain's CDR3 is CASSHNRDRGFGYTF. The CDR3 DNA reads TGCGCCAGCAGCCATAACCGGGACAGGGGTTTTGGCTACACCTTC.

To note about this clonotype: A single base separates this from a much larger clone, so it may be a read error. The V and J genes are TRBV28 and TRBJ2-5; 8 bases align to TRBD2. The CDR3 totals 15 residues. Germline CDR1 is MDHEN and CDR2 is SYDVKM. The CDR3: CANSLEPTSVETQYF. Written as DNA, the CDR3 is TGTGCCAACAGTTTAGAGCCGACTAGCGTAGAGACCCAGTACTTC. Using reference TRBV28 and TRBJ2-5 for the parts outside the CDR3, the full variable domain is DVKVTQSSRYLVKRTGEKVFLECVQDMDHENMFWYRQDPGLGLRLIYFSYDVKMKEKGDIPEGYSVSREKKERFSLILESASTNQTSMYLCANSLEPTSVETQYFGPGTRLLVL.

V usage is TRBV3-1 and J usage is TRBJ2-5; the D gene is possibly TRBD1 (6 bases). CDR3 length: 14 amino acids. Trimming took off 2 bases at V and 2 bases at J, with 9 bases between the two ends. Germline V CDR1 and CDR2: LGHDT, YNNKEL (reference sequence). Here the CDR3 DNA reads TGTGCCAGCAGCCAACTGGGGGCGCAAGAGACCCAGTACTTC. Its translation is CASSQLGAQETQYF.